The table lists the clone carrying this T cell receptor beta chain with a few counts. Its specificity is not known. These data are taken from a study of CD8 T cells in ankylosing spondylitis. Study-level findings and limits: Reportedly, significant enrichment of disease-linked clones occurred in matched ankylosing spondylitis synovial fluid. With a CD8+ phenotype, disease-linked clones were relatively rare in peripheral blood. There was a TCR beta motif, made of roughly eight highly homologous variants, that appeared characteristic of ankylosing spondylitis blood.

Scientists made TCR beta libraries using quantitative 5'-RACE with molecular barcodes. MiXCR, run by TCRdb on the 5' RACE reads, gives a single entry per CDR3 protein. The top ten clones hold approximately 33% of a sample with approximately 150,000 distinct CDR3 sequences, approximately 17% of them seen once. The CDR3 is 17 amino acids. The V gene end was trimmed by 2 bases and the J gene end by 1 base; junction bases not matched to a gene: 8. Germline values: CDR1 MNHEY, CDR2 SVGAGI. The clonotype was recovered from a male donor with ankylosing spondylitis. The sample was blood, either unsorted or a sorted T cell fraction (not recorded which). The V call is TRBV6-5, the J call TRBJ2-3; 8 bases are shared with TRBD2. CDR3: CASSYEVGRVGTDTQYF. DNA of the CDR3: TGTGCCAGCAGTTACGAAGTCGGGAGGGTCGGCACAGATACGCAGTATTTT.